Shown below are 15 T cell receptor beta chains from a single sample sequenced in a study of cytomegalovirus exposure and HLA in healthy donors. The PCR was carried out with 60 Vbeta primers and 13 Jbeta primers. TCRdb's table, derived via immunoSEQ multiplex PCR, lists solely in-frame clones and lacks some. The data hold roughly 190,000 clones, with approximately 80% observed a single time. Sequencing input: PBMCs. All receptors derive from a man aged 40-55 years in good health and CMV-seropositive.

The chain has TRBV7-3 and TRBJ2-7, with D maybe TRBD1 (5 bases). The CDR3 consists of 14 residues. The V and J ends lost 5 bases and 3 bases respectively, with 14 bases between them. Germline V lookup: CDR1 SGHTA, CDR2 FQGTGA. Here the CDR3 reads CASSQSPDSYEQYF. The DNA for the CDR3 is TGTGCCAGCAGCCAAAGCCCTGACAGCTACGAGCAGTACTTC.

This chain uses TRBV27 with TRBJ1-1, with D possibly TRBD1 on 5 matching bases. This CDR3 comprises 13 residues. Germline CDR1 and CDR2: MNHEY and SMNVEV (reference sequence). V lost 9 bases and J 6 bases, leaving 17 bases between the germline ends. The DNA for the CDR3 is TGTGCCAGGCCTGACCGGGGGTACGCTGAAGCTTTCTTT. It specifies CARPDRGYAEAFF.

The chain is built from TRBV7-3 and TRBJ2-7; maybe TRBD1 (6 bases). Trimming cost V 0 bases and J 2 bases, with 11 bases left between them. CDR3 length: 15 amino acids. Germline loops: CDR1 SGHTA, CDR2 FQGTGA. The CDR3 is CASSLTQTGTYEQYF. CDR3 DNA sequence: TGTGCCAGCAGCTTAACCCAGACAGGTACCTACGAGCAGTACTTC.

This clone was seen only once. This sequence joins TRBV20-1 and TRBJ1-1; D ambiguous. This CDR3 spans 11 amino acids. CDR1 is DFQATT, CDR2 SNEGSKA, per germline (reference sequence). V lost 4 bases, J lost 1 base, and 4 bases lay in between. The CDR3 is CSAIKNTEAFF. The DNA for the CDR3 is TGCAGTGCTATAAAGAACACTGAAGCTTTCTTT.

The gene calls are TRBV28 and TRBJ1-2; TRBD1 might be the D (5 bases). V was trimmed by 6 bases and J by 5 bases, leaving 7 bases between them. The CDR3 has 11 residues. Germline V gene sequence: CDR1 MDHEN, CDR2 SYDVKM. The DNA of the CDR3 is TGTGCCAGCAGGGGGGGTTATGGCTACACCTTC. Its translation: CASRGGYGYTF.

The J gene is TRBJ2-7, the V gene TRBV7-2; 9 positions match TRBD2. This CDR3 is built from 15 residues. Germline-derived CDR1 and CDR2 are SGHTA and FQGNSA. With V trimmed by 7 bases and J by 3 bases, 10 bases remained unmatched. CDR3 region: CASNLGLAGYYEQYF. The CDR3 DNA is TGTGCCAGCAACTTGGGGCTAGCGGGGTACTACGAGCAGTACTTC.

In this sample, this clone turned up once. The V gene is TRBV19, the J gene TRBJ2-1, with D tentatively TRBD1 (6 bases). Trimming removed 5 bases at V and 5 bases at J, with 22 bases between. Germline CDR1 is LNHDA and CDR2 is SQIVND (reference sequence). This CDR3 has 17 amino acids. The CDR3 DNA follows: TGTGCCAGTAGTGGGGGCCGGCTACCGGGCCCCGACAATGAGCAGTTCTTC. It is translated as CASSGGRLPGPDNEQFF.

The chain couples TRBV6-1 to TRBJ2-1; a weak D match, TRBD2 (6 bases). CDR1 and CDR2 from the germline V gene are MNHNS and SASEGT. The length of the CDR3 is 12 residues. V gave up 8 bases and J gave up 13 bases, with 18 bases separating them. The CDR3 spells CASLRDSSRQFF. The CDR3 nucleotides read TGTGCCAGCCTCCGGGACTCCTCACGTCAGTTCTTC.

This chain joins TRBV27 and TRBJ2-1; 9 bases are shared with TRBD1. This CDR3 spans 15 amino acids. Germline V gene data show CDR1 as MNHEY and CDR2 as SMNVEV (reference sequence). After removal of 5 bases from V and 5 bases from J, the junction contained 7 bases not matched to a gene. The CDR3 region has the DNA TGTGCCAGCAGTCTCGGACAGGGGAGCCACAATGAGCAGTTCTTC. This codes for CASSLGQGSHNEQFF.

The chain joins TRBV5-6 to TRBJ2-3; 10 nucleotides line up with TRBD1. Losses at the gene ends were 3 bases for V and 2 bases for J; bases not matched to a gene: 3. The CDR3 consists of 15 residues. The germline CDR1 and CDR2 sequences are SGHDT and YYEEEE. CDR3 protein: CASSSDRGATDTQYF. The CDR3 DNA is TGTGCCAGCAGCTCGGACAGGGGGGCCACAGATACGCAGTATTTT.

This chain uses TRBV11-1 with TRBJ2-7, with D possibly TRBD2 on 6 matching bases. Germline V gene lookup returns CDR1 SGHAT and CDR2 FQDESV (reference sequence). V was shortened by 5 bases and J by 6 bases, with 20 bases between the two germline ends. CDR3 length: 15 residues. The CDR3 here is CASSLEGLTNPEQYF. Here the CDR3 DNA reads TGTGCCAGCAGCCTGGAGGGCCTAACTAACCCCGAGCAGTACTTC.

The chain carries TRBV19 and TRBJ2-1, with D tentatively TRBD2 (5 bases). CDR3 length: 16 amino acids. Germline CDR1 and CDR2: LNHDA and SQIVND (reference sequence). Trimming removed 5 bases from V and 0 bases from J, with 14 bases in between. CDR3 in DNA: TGTGCCAGTAGTGTAAGGACTGGAAGCTCCTACAATGAGCAGTTCTTC. Amino acid sequence: CASSVRTGSSYNEQFF. Full variable domain (missing parts from reference TRBV19 and TRBJ2-1): DGGITQSPKYLFRKEGQNVTLSCEQNLNHDAMYWYRQDPGQGLRLIYYSQIVNDFQKGDIAEGYSVSREKKESFPLTVTSAQKNPTAFYLCASSVRTGSSYNEQFFGPGTRLTVL.

The rearrangement joins TRBV18 to TRBJ2-1; TRBD2 is a possible D gene (5 bases). V was shortened by 2 bases and J by 4 bases, with 12 bases between the two germline ends. The CDR3 is 15 residues long. Looked up from germline, CDR1 is KGHSH and CDR2 is LQKENI. CDR3 nucleotide sequence: TGTGCCAGCTCACCATTTTCAGGAGGATACAATGAGCAGTTCTTC. Its translation is CASSPFSGGYNEQFF.

This clone turned up a few times. The chain joins TRBV5-1 to TRBJ2-5; a weak D match, TRBD1 (5 bases). Germline assignment: CDR1 SGHRS and CDR2 YFSETQ. Trimming left V 0 bases short and J 2 bases short, with 14 bases between. CDR3 length: 16 amino acids. CDR3 sequence: CASSLGTLAGQETQYF. CDR3 DNA: TGCGCCAGCAGCTTGGGGACACTGGCTGGGCAAGAGACCCAGTACTTC.

This chain links TRBV11-2 with TRBJ2-7; TRBD2 matches at 12 bases. The germline CDR1 and CDR2 sequences are SGHAT and FQNNGV. The V gene end was trimmed by 6 bases and the J gene end by 6 bases; junction bases not matched to a gene: 3. This CDR3 is 13 amino acids long. The CDR3: CASRLAGGSEQYF. The DNA of the CDR3 is TGTGCCAGCAGACTAGCGGGAGGCAGCGAGCAGTACTTC.